The TCR beta chain under discussion was sequenced for a study of shared clonotypes between healthy human individuals. Here immunoSEQ multiplex PCR was the method, and the copy in TCRdb shows in-frame clones only, minus some. The table shows around 1 million clones, with around 80% occurring only once. In germline, CDR1 is LNHDA, CDR2 SQIVND (reference sequence). V was pared by 7 bases and J by 5 bases, with 14 bases between. The CDR3 extends over 14 amino acids. The chain is built from TRBV19 and TRBJ1-4; D gene ambiguous. Source material: memory CD4+ T cells sorted from blood. Subset in this sample: CD45RA-negative fraction. This TCR came from a man younger than 30 in good health. CDR3 nucleotide sequence: TGTGCCAGTAATACCCCCGCCGCGAATGAAAAACTGTTTTTT. Its protein is CASNTPAANEKLFF.